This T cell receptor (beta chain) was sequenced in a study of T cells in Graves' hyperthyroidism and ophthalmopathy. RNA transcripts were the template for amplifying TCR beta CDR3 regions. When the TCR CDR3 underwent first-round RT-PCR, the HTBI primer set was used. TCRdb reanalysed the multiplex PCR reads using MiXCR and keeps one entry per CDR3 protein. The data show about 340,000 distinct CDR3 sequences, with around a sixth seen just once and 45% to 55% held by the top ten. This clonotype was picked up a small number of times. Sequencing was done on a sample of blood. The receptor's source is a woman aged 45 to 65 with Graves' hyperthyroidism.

The CDR3 reads CASQKGTSGIETQYF. CDR3 nucleotide sequence: TGCGCCAGCCAGAAAGGGACTAGCGGGATTGAGACCCAGTACTTC. The chain has TRBV5-1 and TRBJ2-5, with 13 bases matching TRBD2. The CDR3 is made up of 15 amino acids. Germline loops: CDR1 SGHRS, CDR2 YFSETQ. Trimming cost V 7 bases and J 5 bases; bases outside gene matches: 8. The whole variable domain, filled in from reference TRBV5-1 and TRBJ2-5, reads KAGVTQTPRYLIKTRGQQVTLSCSPISGHRSVSWYQQTPGQGLQFLFEYFSETQRNKGNFPGRFSGRQFSNSRSEMNVSTLELGDSALYLCASQKGTSGIETQYFGPGTRLLVL.